A single sample is the source of the 15 T cell receptor beta chains below, sequenced in a study of identical twins. TCRdb ran MiXCR on the 5' RACE reads and lists one entry per CDR3 protein. The sample includes about 890,000 distinct CDR3 sequences, over 9% of them seen just once. The same specimen was also included in a second study, on yellow fever vaccine responses in identical twins.

The sample was PBMCs. These TCRs come from a young woman in good health.

In this sample, this clonotype turned up many times. The CDR3 region is CASSSSKTGTEQYF. DNA for the CDR3: TGTGCCAGCAGTTCCTCTAAGACAGGGACCGAGCAGTACTTC. This rearrangement joins TRBV12-3 or TRBV12-4 to TRBJ2-7; TRBD1 agrees at 7 bases. The CDR3 contains 14 residues. J lost 6 bases, V lost 4 bases, and 9 bases had no gene match.

The chain joins TRBV6-1 to TRBJ2-1, with 7 bases that match TRBD1. Germline V gene lookup returns CDR1 MNHNS and CDR2 SASEGT. The CDR3 is made up of 13 amino acids. Trimming cost V 4 bases and J 9 bases; bases outside gene matches: 6. The CDR3 spells CASSVTYRGEQFF. CDR3 DNA: TGTGCCAGCAGTGTGACTTACAGGGGTGAGCAGTTCTTC.

This clonotype was observed a few times. The genes are TRBV7-8 and TRBJ2-3, with TRBD2 matching over 8 bases. Germline values: CDR1 SGHVS, CDR2 FQNEAQ. The V gene end was trimmed by 4 bases and the J gene end by 0 bases; junction bases not matched to a gene: 6. There are 16 residues in the CDR3. For the CDR3, the DNA is TGTGCCAGCAGCTCGAGGCGGGGGGTTAGCACAGATACGCAGTATTTT. Translated, it gives CASSSRRGVSTDTQYF.

Many counts were recorded for this clonotype. This chain uses TRBV7-9 with TRBJ2-1, with D perhaps being TRBD1 or TRBD2 (5 bases each). The germline CDR1 and CDR2 sequences are SEHNR and FQNEAQ (reference sequence). This CDR3 has 15 amino acids. Between the trimmed V and J ends, which lost 5 bases and 4 bases, there was a span of 15 bases. CDR3 sequence: CASSPIRDLYNEQFF. As DNA, the CDR3 is TGTGCCAGCAGCCCGATCCGGGACCTATACAATGAGCAGTTCTTC.

The V gene is TRBV5-5, the J gene TRBJ1-4; D not certain. Germline CDR1 reads SGHKS; CDR2 reads YYEKEE (reference sequence). The CDR3 consists of 15 residues. Deletions cut 4 bases from V and 4 bases from J, with 14 bases between. The CDR3 coding sequence is TGTGCCAGCAGCCTCGAGGGCAGCTTTAATGAAAAACTGTTTTTT. As protein: CASSLEGSFNEKLFF.

V is TRBV24-1 and J is TRBJ2-3, with D possibly TRBD1 on 6 matching bases. Trimming removed 4 bases at V and 0 bases at J, with 13 bases between. The CDR3 has 16 amino acids. CDR1 is KGHDR and CDR2 is SFDVKD in the germline V gene. The CDR3 loop is CATSDPDSHSTDTQYF. CDR3 in DNA: TGTGCCACCAGTGACCCGGACAGCCATAGCACAGATACGCAGTATTTT.

This clonotype was counted at least ten times. This sequence joins TRBV12-3 or TRBV12-4 and TRBJ2-5; 15 bases align to TRBD2. The CDR3 sequence is 16 residues long. V shed 5 bases and J 3 bases; nucleotides not matched to a gene: 4. CDR3 sequence reads: CASSLGLAGGEETQYF. In nucleotides, the CDR3 is TGTGCCAGCAGTCTGGGACTAGCGGGGGGAGAAGAGACCCAGTACTTC.

This clonotype was observed a handful of times. The chain links TRBV10-3 to TRBJ1-1, with 10 bases that match TRBD1. V lost 7 bases to trimming and J lost 3 bases; unmatched junction nucleotides: 2. Looked up from germline, CDR1 is ENHRY and CDR2 is SYGVKD. The CDR3 length is 13 residues. The CDR3 here is CAIKGTGDTEAFF. CDR3 in DNA: TGTGCCATCAAAGGGACAGGGGACACTGAAGCTTTCTTT.

This clonotype has at least ten counts. V gene TRBV6-5 combines with J gene TRBJ1-2; D might be TRBD1 (6 bases). This CDR3 is 12 amino acids long. The ends were cut back, 8 bases at V and 11 bases at J, with 18 bases in the middle. Germline loops: CDR1 MNHEY, CDR2 SVGAGI. The CDR3 bases are TGTGCCAGCCGACAGGAGGGAATTTATTACACCTTC. The encoded protein is CASRQEGIYYTF.

The chain has TRBV20-1 and TRBJ2-4, with TRBD2 as a possible D gene (5 bases). CDR1 and CDR2 from the germline V gene are DFQATT and SNEGSKA (reference sequence). This CDR3 is built from 13 residues. Trimming left V 5 bases short and J 6 bases short, with 14 bases between. The CDR3 loop is CSAGDGLLNIQYF. The CDR3 nucleotides are TGCAGTGCTGGCGACGGACTTTTAAACATTCAGTACTTC.

This clonotype was recorded a few times. The V gene is TRBV10-3, the J gene TRBJ1-1, with 7 positions matching TRBD1. The germline gives CDR1 ENHRY, CDR2 SYGVKD. J was trimmed by 0 bases and V by 6 bases; bases with no gene match: 13. CDR3 size: 17 residues. The CDR3 protein is CAIRENSGQIMNTEAFF. CDR3 DNA sequence: TGTGCCATCAGGGAAAACTCGGGACAGATCATGAACACTGAAGCTTTCTTT.

This clonotype was recorded a few times. The gene calls are TRBV11-2 and TRBJ2-7; perhaps TRBD2 as D (6 bases). CDR3 length: 14 residues. Germline V CDR1 and CDR2: SGHAT, FQNNGV. V lost 5 bases, J lost 3 bases, and 14 bases lay in between. CDR3 nucleotides: TGTGCCAGCAGCGAGGGCTGGCGGGACTACGAGCAGTACTTC. Encoded protein: CASSEGWRDYEQYF.

This clonotype was observed a few times. This chain joins TRBV10-3 and TRBJ2-1; 8 bases fit TRBD2. The CDR3 has 15 amino acids. Germline CDR1 ENHRY, CDR2 SYGVKD. V shed 5 bases and J 3 bases; nucleotides not matched to a gene: 6. The CDR3 nucleotides are TGTGCCATCAGTCCCACTAGCGGAGGCTACAATGAGCAGTTCTTC. Protein: CAISPTSGGYNEQFF.

The chain joins TRBV6-1 to TRBJ2-6, with D perhaps matching TRBD2 (5 bases). The germline V gene has CDR1 MNHNS and CDR2 SASEGT. This CDR3 is built from 14 residues. V was clipped by 7 bases and J by 1 base, with 8 bases between them. CDR3 sequence reads: CASTSGSGANVLTF. For the CDR3, the DNA is TGTGCCAGCACCTCGGGATCTGGGGCCAACGTCCTGACTTTC.

This clonotype was found many times. This chain joins TRBV2 and TRBJ2-1, with D possibly TRBD2 on 6 matching bases. This CDR3 has 12 amino acids. Trimming shortened V by 6 bases and J by 3 bases, and 6 bases separated the two germline ends. CDR1 is SNHLY, CDR2 FYNNEI, per germline. The CDR3 DNA reads as TGTGCCAGCAGCGGGAGCTACAATGAGCAGTTCTTC. Translation: CASSGSYNEQFF.